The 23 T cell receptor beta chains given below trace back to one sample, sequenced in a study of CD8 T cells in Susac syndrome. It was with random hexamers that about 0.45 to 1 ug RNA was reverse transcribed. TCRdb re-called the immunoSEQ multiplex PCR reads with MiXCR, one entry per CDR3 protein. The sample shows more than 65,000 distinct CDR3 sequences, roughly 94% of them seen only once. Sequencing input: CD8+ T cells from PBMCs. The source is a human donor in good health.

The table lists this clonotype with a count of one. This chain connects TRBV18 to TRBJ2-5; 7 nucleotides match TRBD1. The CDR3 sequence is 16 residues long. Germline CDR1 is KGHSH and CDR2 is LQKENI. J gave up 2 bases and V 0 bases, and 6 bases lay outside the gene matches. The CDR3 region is CASSPPPGTDQETQYF. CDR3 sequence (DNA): TGTGCCAGCTCACCACCGCCCGGGACAGATCAAGAGACCCAGTACTTC.

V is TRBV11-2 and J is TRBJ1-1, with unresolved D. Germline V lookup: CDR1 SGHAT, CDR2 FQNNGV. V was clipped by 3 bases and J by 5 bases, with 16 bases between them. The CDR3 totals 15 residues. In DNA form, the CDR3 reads TGTGCCAGCAGCTTCCGTGCAGGACGGGGAACTGAAGCTTTCTTT. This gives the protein CASSFRAGRGTEAFF.

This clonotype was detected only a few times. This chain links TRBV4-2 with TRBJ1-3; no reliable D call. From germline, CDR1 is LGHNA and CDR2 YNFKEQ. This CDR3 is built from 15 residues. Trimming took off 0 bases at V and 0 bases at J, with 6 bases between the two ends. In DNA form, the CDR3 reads TGTGCCAGCAGCCAAGACCGGTACTCTGGAAACACCATATATTTT. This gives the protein CASSQDRYSGNTIYF.

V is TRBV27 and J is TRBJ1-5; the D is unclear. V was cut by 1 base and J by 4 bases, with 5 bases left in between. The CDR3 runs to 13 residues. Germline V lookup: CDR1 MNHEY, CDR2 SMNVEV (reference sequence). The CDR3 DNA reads TGTGCCAGCAGTTTATTCCTGAATCAGCCCCAGCATTTT. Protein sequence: CASSLFLNQPQHF.

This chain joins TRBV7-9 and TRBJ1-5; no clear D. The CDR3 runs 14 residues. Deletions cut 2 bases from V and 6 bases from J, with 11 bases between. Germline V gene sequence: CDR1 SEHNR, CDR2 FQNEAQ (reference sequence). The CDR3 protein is CASSLMAERQPQHF. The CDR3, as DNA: TGTGCCAGCAGCTTAATGGCAGAGCGTCAGCCCCAGCATTTT.

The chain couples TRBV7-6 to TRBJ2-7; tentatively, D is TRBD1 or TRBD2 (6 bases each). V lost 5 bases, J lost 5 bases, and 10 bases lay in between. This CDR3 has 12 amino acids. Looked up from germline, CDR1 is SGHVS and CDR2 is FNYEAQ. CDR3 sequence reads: CASSRGGNEQYF. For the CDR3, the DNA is TGTGCCAGCAGCCGAGGGGGGAACGAGCAGTACTTC.

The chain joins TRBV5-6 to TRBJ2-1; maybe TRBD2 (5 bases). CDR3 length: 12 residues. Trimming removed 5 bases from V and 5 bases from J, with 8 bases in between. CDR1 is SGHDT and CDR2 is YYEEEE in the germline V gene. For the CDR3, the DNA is TGTGCCAGCAGTTCGAGGGACAATGAGCAGTTCTTC. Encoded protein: CASSSRDNEQFF.

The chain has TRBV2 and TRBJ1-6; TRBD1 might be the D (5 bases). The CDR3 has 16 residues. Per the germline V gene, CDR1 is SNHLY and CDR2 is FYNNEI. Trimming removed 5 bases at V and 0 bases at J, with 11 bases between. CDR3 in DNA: TGTGCCAGCAGTCTCAGACAGAGCTCCTATAATTCACCCCTCCACTTT. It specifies CASSLRQSSYNSPLHF. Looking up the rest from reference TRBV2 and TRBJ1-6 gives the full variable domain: EPEVTQTPSHQVTQMGQEVILRCVPISNHLYFYWYRQILGQKVEFLVSFYNNEISEKSEIFDDQFSVERPDGSNFTLKIRSTKLEDSAMYFCASSLRQSSYNSPLHFGNGTRLTVT.

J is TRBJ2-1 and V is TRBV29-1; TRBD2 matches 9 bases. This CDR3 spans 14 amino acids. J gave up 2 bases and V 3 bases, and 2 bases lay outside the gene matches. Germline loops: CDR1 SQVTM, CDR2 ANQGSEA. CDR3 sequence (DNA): TGCAGCGTTGATAAGCGGGGGGCCTACAATGAGCAGTTCTTC. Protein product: CSVDKRGAYNEQFF.

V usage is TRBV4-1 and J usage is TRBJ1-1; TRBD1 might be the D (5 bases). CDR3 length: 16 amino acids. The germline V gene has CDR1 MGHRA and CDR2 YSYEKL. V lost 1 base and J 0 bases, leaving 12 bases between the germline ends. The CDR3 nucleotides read TGCGCCAGCAGCCAAGCCCCGGGACTGATGAACACTGAAGCTTTCTTT. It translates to CASSQAPGLMNTEAFF.

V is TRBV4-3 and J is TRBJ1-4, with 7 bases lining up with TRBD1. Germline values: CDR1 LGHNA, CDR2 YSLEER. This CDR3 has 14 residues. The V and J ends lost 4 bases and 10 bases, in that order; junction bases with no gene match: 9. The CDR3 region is CASSPGTVSTKLFF. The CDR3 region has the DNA TGCGCCAGCAGCCCCGGGACAGTCAGTACAAAACTGTTTTTT.

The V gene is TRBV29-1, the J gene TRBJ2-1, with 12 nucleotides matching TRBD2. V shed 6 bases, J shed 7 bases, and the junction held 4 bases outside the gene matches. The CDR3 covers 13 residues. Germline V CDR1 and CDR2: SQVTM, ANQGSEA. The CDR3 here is CSVLAGGVNEQFF. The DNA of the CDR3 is TGCAGCGTACTAGCGGGGGGTGTAAATGAGCAGTTCTTC.

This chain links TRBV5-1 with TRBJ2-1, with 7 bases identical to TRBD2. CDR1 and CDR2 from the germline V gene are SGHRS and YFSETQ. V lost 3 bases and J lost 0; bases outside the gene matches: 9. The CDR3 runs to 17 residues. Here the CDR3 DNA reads TGCGCCAGCAGCTACGGACTAGGAGGGAGCTCCTACAATGAGCAGTTCTTC. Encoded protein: CASSYGLGGSSYNEQFF.

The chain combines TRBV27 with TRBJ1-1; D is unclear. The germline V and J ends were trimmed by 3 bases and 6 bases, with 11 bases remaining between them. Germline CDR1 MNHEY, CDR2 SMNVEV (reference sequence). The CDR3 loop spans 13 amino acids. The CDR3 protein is CASSFRGFAEAFF. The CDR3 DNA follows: TGTGCCAGCAGTTTTAGAGGGTTTGCTGAAGCTTTCTTT.

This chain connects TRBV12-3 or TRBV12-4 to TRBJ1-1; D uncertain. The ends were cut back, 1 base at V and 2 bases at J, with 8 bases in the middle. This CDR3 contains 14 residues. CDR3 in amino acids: CASSLGEGNTEAFF. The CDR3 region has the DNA TGTGCCAGCAGTTTAGGGGAGGGTAACACTGAAGCTTTCTTT.

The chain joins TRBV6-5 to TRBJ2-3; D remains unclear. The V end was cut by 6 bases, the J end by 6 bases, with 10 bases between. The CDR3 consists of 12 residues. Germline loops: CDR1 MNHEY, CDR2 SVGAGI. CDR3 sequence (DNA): TGTGCCAGCAGCCCCCAGTGGGATACGCAGTATTTT. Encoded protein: CASSPQWDTQYF.

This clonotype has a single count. DNA for the CDR3: TGTGCCAGCAGTGGGCACGAGCAGTTCTTC. Its protein is CASSGHEQFF. The V and J genes are TRBV12-3 or TRBV12-4 and TRBJ2-1, with unresolved D. This CDR3 spans 10 amino acids. The V gene lost 5 bases and the J gene lost 10 bases, with 6 bases spanning the gap.

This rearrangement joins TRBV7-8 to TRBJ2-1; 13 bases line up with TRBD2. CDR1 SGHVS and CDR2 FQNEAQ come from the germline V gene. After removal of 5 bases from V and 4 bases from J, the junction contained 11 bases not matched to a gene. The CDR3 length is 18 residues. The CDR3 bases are TGTGCCAGCAGCCCGGGACTAGCGGGGTCCCTCTTGTACAATGAGCAGTTCTTC. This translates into CASSPGLAGSLLYNEQFF. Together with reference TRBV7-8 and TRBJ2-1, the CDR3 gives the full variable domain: GAGVSQSPRYKVAKRGQDVALRCDPISGHVSLFWYQQALGQGPEFLTYFQNEAQLDKSGLPSDRFFAERPEGSVSTLKIQRTQQEDSAVYLCASSPGLAGSLLYNEQFFGPGTRLTVL.

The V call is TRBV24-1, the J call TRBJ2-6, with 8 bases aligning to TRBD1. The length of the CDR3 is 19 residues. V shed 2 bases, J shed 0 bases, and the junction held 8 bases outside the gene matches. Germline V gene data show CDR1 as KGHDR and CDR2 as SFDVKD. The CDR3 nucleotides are TGTGCCACCAGTGATTCCGGACAGGGTGTAAGCTCTGGGGCCAACGTCCTGACTTTC. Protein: CATSDSGQGVSSGANVLTF.

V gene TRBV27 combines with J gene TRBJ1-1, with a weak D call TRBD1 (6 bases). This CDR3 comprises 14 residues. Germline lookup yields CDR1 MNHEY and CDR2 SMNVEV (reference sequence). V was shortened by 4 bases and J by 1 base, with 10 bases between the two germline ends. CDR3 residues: CASSWHRANTEAFF. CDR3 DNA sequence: TGTGCCAGCAGTTGGCACAGGGCGAACACTGAAGCTTTCTTT.

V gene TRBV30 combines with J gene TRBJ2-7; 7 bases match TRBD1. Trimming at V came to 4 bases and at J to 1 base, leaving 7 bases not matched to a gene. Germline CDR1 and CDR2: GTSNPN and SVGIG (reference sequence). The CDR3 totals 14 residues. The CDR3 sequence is CAWTGTEDSYEQYF. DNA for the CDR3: TGTGCCTGGACCGGGACAGAGGATTCCTACGAGCAGTACTTC.

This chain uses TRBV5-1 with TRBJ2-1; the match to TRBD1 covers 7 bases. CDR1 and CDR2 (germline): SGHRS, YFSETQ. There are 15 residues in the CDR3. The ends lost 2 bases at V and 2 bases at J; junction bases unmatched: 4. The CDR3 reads CASSFRQGTYNEQFF. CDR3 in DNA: TGCGCCAGCAGCTTCAGACAGGGCACCTACAATGAGCAGTTCTTC.

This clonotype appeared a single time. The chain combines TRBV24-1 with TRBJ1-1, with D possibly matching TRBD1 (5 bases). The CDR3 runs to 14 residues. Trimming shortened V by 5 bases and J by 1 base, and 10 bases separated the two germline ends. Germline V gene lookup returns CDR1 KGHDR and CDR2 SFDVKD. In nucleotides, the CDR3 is TGTGCCACCAGTGCCACGGGGGGGAACACTGAAGCTTTCTTT. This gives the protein CATSATGGNTEAFF.